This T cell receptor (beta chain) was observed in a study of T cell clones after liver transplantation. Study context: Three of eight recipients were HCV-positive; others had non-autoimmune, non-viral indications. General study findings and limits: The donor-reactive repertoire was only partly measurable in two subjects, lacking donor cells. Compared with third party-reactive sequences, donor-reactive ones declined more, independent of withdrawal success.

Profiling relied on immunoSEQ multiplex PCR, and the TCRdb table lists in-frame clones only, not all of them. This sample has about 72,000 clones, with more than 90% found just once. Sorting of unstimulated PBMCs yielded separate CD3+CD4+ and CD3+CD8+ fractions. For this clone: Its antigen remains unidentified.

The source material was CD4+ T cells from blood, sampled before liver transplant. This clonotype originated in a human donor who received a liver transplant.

The CDR3: CASSIGGQGRQPQHF. For the CDR3, the DNA is TGTGCCAGTAGTATAGGAGGACAGGGTCGTCAGCCCCAGCATTTT. The gene calls are TRBV19 and TRBJ1-5, with 8 positions matching TRBD1. The CDR3 contains 15 residues. V was pared by 1 base and J by 6 bases, with 5 bases of the junction left unmatched. Germline V CDR1 and CDR2: LNHDA, SQIVND (reference sequence).